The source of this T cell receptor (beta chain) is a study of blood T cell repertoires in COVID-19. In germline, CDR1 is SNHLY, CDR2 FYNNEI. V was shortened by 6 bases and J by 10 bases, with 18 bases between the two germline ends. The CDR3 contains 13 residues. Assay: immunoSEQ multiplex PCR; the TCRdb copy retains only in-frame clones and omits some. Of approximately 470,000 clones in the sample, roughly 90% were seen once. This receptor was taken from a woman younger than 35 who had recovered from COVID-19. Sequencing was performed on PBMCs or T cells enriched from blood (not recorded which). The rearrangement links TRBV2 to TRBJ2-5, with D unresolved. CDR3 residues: CASSDVAPPVQYF. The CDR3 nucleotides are TGTGCCAGCAGCGATGTGGCCCCACCAGTCCAGTACTTC.